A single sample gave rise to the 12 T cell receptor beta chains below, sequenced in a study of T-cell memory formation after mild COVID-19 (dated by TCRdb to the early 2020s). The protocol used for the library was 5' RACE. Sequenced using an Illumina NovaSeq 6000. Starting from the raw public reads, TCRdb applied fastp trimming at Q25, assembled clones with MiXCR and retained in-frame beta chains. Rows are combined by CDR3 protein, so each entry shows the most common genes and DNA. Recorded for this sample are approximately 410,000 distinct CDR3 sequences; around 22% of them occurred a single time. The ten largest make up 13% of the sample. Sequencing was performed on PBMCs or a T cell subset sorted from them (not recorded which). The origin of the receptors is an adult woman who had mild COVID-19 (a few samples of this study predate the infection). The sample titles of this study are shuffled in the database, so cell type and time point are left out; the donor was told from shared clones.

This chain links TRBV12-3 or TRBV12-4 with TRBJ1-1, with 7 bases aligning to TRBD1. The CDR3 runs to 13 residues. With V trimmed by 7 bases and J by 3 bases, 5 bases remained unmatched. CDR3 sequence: CASTLDRYTEAFF. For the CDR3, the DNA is TGTGCCAGCACCCTGGACAGGTACACTGAAGCTTTCTTT.

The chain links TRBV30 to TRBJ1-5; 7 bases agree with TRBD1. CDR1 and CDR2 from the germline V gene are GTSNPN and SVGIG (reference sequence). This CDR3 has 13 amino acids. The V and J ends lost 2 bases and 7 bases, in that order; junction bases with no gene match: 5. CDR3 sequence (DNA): TGTGCCTGGAGTCGAGGACAGGAGCAGCCCCAGCATTTT. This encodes CAWSRGQEQPQHF. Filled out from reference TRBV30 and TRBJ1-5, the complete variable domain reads SQTIHQWPATLVQPVGSPLSLECTVEGTSNPNLYWYRQAAGRGLQLLFYSVGIGQISSEVPQNLSASRPQDRQFILSSKKLLLSDSGFYLCAWSRGQEQPQHFGDGTRLSIL.

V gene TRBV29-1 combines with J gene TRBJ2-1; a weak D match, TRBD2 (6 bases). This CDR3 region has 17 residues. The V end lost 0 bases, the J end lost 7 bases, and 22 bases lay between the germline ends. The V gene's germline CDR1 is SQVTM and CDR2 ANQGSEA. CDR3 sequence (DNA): TGCAGCGTTGAAGATTGGGAAGCGGGTGGGGTAGCAAATGAGCAGTTCTTC. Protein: CSVEDWEAGGVANEQFF.

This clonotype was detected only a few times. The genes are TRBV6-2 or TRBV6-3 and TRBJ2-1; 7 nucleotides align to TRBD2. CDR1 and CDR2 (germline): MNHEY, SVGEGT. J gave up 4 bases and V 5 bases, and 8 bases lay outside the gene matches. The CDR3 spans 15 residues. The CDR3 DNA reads TGTGCCAGCAGTCCCAGCGGGGCCATTTACAATGAGCAGTTCTTC. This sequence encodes CASSPSGAIYNEQFF.

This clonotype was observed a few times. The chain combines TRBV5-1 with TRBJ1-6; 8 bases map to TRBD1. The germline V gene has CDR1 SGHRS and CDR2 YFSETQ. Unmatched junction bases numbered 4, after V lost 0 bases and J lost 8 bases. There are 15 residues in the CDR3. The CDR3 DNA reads TGCGCCAGCAGCTTGGAGGGACAGGCCCATTCACCCCTCCACTTT. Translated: CASSLEGQAHSPLHF.

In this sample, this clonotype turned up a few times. The CDR3 reads CASSPYGRDRDTQYF. In DNA, the CDR3 is TGTGCCAGCTCACCGTACGGCAGGGACCGAGATACGCAGTATTTT. V usage is TRBV18 and J usage is TRBJ2-3; TRBD1 or TRBD2 may be the D gene (5 bases each). CDR3 size: 15 residues. Germline lookup yields CDR1 KGHSH and CDR2 LQKENI. The ends were cut back, 3 bases at V and 5 bases at J, with 15 bases in the middle.

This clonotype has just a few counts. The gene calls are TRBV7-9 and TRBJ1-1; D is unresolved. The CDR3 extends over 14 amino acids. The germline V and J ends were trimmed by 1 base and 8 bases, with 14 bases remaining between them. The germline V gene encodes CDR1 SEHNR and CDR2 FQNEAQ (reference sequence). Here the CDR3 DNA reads TGTGCCAGCAGCTTAGAGGGAACACTAACAGAAGCTTTCTTT. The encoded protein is CASSLEGTLTEAFF.

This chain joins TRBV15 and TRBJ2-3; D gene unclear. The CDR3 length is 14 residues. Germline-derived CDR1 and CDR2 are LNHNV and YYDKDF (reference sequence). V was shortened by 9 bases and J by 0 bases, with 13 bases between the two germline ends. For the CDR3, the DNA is TGTGCCACGCGGAGAGCCGTTAGCACAGATACGCAGTATTTT. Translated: CATRRAVSTDTQYF.

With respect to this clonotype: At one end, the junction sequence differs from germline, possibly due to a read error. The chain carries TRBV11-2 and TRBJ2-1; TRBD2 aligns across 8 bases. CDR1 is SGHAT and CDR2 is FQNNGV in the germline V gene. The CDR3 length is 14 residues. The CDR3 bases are TGTGCCAGCAGCTTAGATCGGGGGGGAGGCCCATCCGTCTTC. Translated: CASSLDRGGGPSVF.

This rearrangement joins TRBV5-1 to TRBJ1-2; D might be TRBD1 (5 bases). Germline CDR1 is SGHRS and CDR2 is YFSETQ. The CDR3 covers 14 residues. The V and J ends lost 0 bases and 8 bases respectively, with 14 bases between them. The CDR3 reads CASSLAGQGSGYTF. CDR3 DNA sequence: TGCGCCAGCAGCTTGGCCGGGCAGGGAAGCGGCTACACCTTC.

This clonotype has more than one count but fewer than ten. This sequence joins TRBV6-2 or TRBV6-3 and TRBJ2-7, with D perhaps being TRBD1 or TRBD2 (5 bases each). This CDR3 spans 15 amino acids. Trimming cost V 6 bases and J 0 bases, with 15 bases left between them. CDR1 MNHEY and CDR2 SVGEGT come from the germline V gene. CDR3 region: CASRTTGTSSYEQYF. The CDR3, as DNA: TGTGCCAGCAGGACGACTGGGACGAGCTCCTACGAGCAGTACTTC.

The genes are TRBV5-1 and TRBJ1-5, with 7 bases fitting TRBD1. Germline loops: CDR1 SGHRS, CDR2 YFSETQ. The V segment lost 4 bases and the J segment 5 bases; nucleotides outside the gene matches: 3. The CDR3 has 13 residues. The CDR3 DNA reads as TGCGCCAGCAGCGTAGACAGGGATCAGCCCCAGCATTTT. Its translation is CASSVDRDQPQHF.